This TCR beta chain was retrieved from a study of T-cell memory formation after mild COVID-19. Across the whole study: TCR clusters were mostly donor specific. Regarding the study as a whole: Researchers report contracting CD4+ clones mostly in CM and EM, with CD8+ clones in EMRA. The pre-infection memory compartment contained some responding clones, suggesting cross-reactive memory joined.

Comment on this clonotype: Its target is not known. The junction and the germline gene differ at one end; a read error may be behind it.

Constant-segment-primed 5'RACE gave TCR alpha and TCR beta cDNA libraries with sample barcodes and UMIs. TCRdb called the 5' RACE reads again in MiXCR, with one record for every CDR3 protein. The table shows over 150,000 distinct CDR3 sequences, with around a fifth occurring only once. This CDR3 contains 15 residues. Germline lookup yields CDR1 MNHEY and CDR2 SVGEGT. The sample was PBMCs or a T cell subset sorted from them (not recorded which). The chain uses TRBV6-2 or TRBV6-3 and TRBJ2-2; weak D call: TRBD2 (6 bases). This sequence originates from an adult woman who had mild COVID-19 (a few samples of this study predate the infection). Cell type and time point are not known. CDR3 sequence (DNA): TGTGCCAGCAGTTTACTAGCCACTGACACCCGGGAGCTGTTTTTT. Its translation: CASSLLATDTRELFF.